A single sample gave rise to the 13 T cell receptor beta chains below, sequenced in a study of post-analysis software for immune sequencing data. Study results and caveats: Patients showed TRBV5-6, TRBV5-1 and TRBV20-1 among roughly 5 TRBV segments more frequent than in controls.

No antigens are known for them. Researchers reported that TCR beta cDNA libraries carried unique molecular identifiers. MiXCR, applied by TCRdb to the PCR reads, yields one record per CDR3 protein. The profile shows about 680,000 distinct CDR3 sequences, over 45% of them singletons. The sequencing sample was made of blood. Source of these receptors: a girl aged 2 to 10 with multiple sclerosis.

About this clonotype: One end of the junction is discordant with germline, which a read error may explain. The chain joins TRBV2 to TRBJ2-3; D uncertain. The CDR3 totals 14 residues. Germline V gene sequence: CDR1 SNHLY, CDR2 FYNNEI. The CDR3 nucleotides read TGTGCCAGCAGTGAATTGTATAGCACGGATACGCAGTATTTT. This sequence encodes CASSELYSTDTQYF.

The chain combines TRBV20-1 with TRBJ2-1, with TRBD2 matching over 14 bases. Trimming removed 3 bases from V and 10 bases from J; junction bases left unmatched: 5. The CDR3 loop spans 14 amino acids. CDR1 and CDR2 from the germline V gene are DFQATT and SNEGSKA (reference sequence). The CDR3 DNA is TGCAGTGCTAGCGGGACTAGCGGGAGTGGGGAGCAGTTCTTC. It translates to CSASGTSGSGEQFF.

This clonotype was observed a few times. J is TRBJ1-2 and V is TRBV7-2, with D hard to call. In germline, CDR1 is SGHTA, CDR2 FQGNSA. The V gene lost 1 base and the J gene lost 0 bases, with 12 bases spanning the gap. The CDR3 covers 16 residues. The CDR3 DNA sequence: TGTGCCAGCAGCTTAGTTCGGCGGATCTCTAACTATGGCTACACCTTC. This encodes CASSLVRRISNYGYTF.

This clonotype has more than one count but fewer than ten. The V and J genes are TRBV20-1 and TRBJ2-3, with 7 bases identical to TRBD2. Germline-derived CDR1 and CDR2 are DFQATT and SNEGSKA (reference sequence). The CDR3 runs to 15 residues. J lost 2 bases, V lost 0 bases, and 5 bases had no gene match. The CDR3 is CSAREASGNTDTQYF. As DNA, the CDR3 is TGCAGTGCTAGAGAGGCTAGCGGAAACACAGATACGCAGTATTTT.

This clonotype was recorded a few times. The chain couples TRBV25-1 to TRBJ2-5, with D perhaps TRBD2 (5 bases). This CDR3 contains 14 residues. V lost 1 base and J lost 4, with 10 bases in between. CDR1 MGHDK and CDR2 SYGVNS come from the germline V gene. CDR3 DNA: TGTGCCAGCAGTGAATGGGGAGAGTTAGAGACCCAGTACTTC. Protein product: CASSEWGELETQYF.

The chain carries TRBV24-1 and TRBJ2-1; TRBD2 aligns across 10 bases. In germline, CDR1 is KGHDR, CDR2 SFDVKD. V lost 2 bases to trimming and J lost 5 bases; unmatched junction nucleotides: 2. The CDR3 contains 15 residues. The chain's CDR3 is CATSDSGLADNEQFF. The CDR3, as DNA: TGTGCCACCAGTGATTCTGGACTAGCGGACAATGAGCAGTTCTTC.

The CDR3, as DNA: TGCAGCGTTGTGTGGGGGGGAAATGAGCAGTTCTTC. The encoded protein is CSVVWGGNEQFF. The V and J genes are TRBV29-1 and TRBJ2-1; 7 bases agree with TRBD2. The CDR3 is made up of 12 amino acids. Looked up from germline, CDR1 is SQVTM and CDR2 is ANQGSEA. Trimming cost V 4 bases and J 7 bases; bases outside gene matches: 4.

The chain couples TRBV6-6 to TRBJ2-3, with TRBD2 matching over 8 bases. The CDR3 runs 16 residues. The germline gives CDR1 MNHNY, CDR2 SVGAGI (reference sequence). V was clipped by 2 bases and J by 3 bases; unmatched bases: 7. This chain's CDR3 is CASSYTAGASTDTQYF. For the CDR3, the DNA is TGTGCCAGCAGTTACACAGCGGGGGCCAGTACAGATACGCAGTATTTT.

The chain is built from TRBV7-9 and TRBJ2-7; D not resolved. This CDR3 comprises 10 residues. Germline values: CDR1 SEHNR, CDR2 FQNEAQ (reference sequence). V was clipped by 8 bases and J by 7 bases, with 9 bases between them. DNA for the CDR3: TGTGCCAGCGGGTCCCTTGAGCAGTACTTC. This gives the protein CASGSLEQYF.

The chain is built from TRBV20-1 and TRBJ1-2; D is ambiguous. The germline CDR1 and CDR2 sequences are DFQATT and SNEGSKA (reference sequence). The CDR3 extends over 8 amino acids. Trimming cost V 8 bases and J 7 bases, with 5 bases left between them. The CDR3 DNA reads TGCAGTCCATTTGGCTACACCTTC. Translation gives CSPFGYTF.

The chain combines TRBV20-1 with TRBJ2-7, with 9 bases matching TRBD2. The V gene end was trimmed by 4 bases and the J gene end by 6 bases; junction bases not matched to a gene: 4. This CDR3 is built from 12 residues. Germline lookup yields CDR1 DFQATT and CDR2 SNEGSKA (reference sequence). The CDR3 reads CSATAGGREQYF. In DNA, the CDR3 is TGCAGTGCTACAGCGGGAGGCCGCGAGCAGTACTTC.

V is TRBV20-1 and J is TRBJ2-5; 10 nucleotides agree with TRBD1. Unmatched junction bases numbered 7, after V lost 5 bases and J lost 4 bases. The CDR3 runs 14 residues. The V gene's germline CDR1 is DFQATT and CDR2 SNEGSKA (reference sequence). The DNA for the CDR3 is TGCAGTGCTTGGGGGACAGGGGATTTAGAGACCCAGTACTTC. It translates to CSAWGTGDLETQYF.

The rearrangement joins TRBV27 to TRBJ2-7; D possibly corresponds to TRBD1 (5 bases). Trimming pared 4 bases from V and 0 bases from J, leaving 10 bases between. This CDR3 region has 14 residues. The germline CDR1 and CDR2 sequences are MNHEY and SMNVEV (reference sequence). CDR3 sequence (DNA): TGTGCCAGCAGTTACAGGTGCTGCTCCTACGAGCAGTACTTC. This codes for CASSYRCCSYEQYF.